This entry lists 3 T cell receptor beta chains sequenced from one sample in a study of cytomegalovirus exposure and HLA in healthy donors. With 60 Vbeta and 13 Jbeta primers, the PCR was carried out. This table comes from immunoSEQ multiplex PCR, and its TCRdb copy is limited to in-frame clones, with some not included. This sample has around 100,000 clones, with approximately 7.6% found just once. The source material was PBMCs. The receptors stem from a man aged 50 to 60 in good health and CMV-seronegative.

This clone was seen a few times. This rearrangement joins TRBV4-3 to TRBJ1-6; D gene ambiguous. CDR1 is LGHNA, CDR2 YSLEER, per germline. Deletions cut 1 base from V and 9 bases from J, with 7 bases between. The CDR3 is 13 amino acids. CDR3 protein: CASSQVQSSPLHF. The CDR3 nucleotides read TGCGCCAGCAGCCAAGTACAGAGTTCACCCCTCCACTTT.

This clone was counted only a few times. This chain connects TRBV29-1 to TRBJ2-5; D perhaps matches TRBD1 (5 bases). The CDR3 loop spans 14 amino acids. The V and J ends lost 7 bases and 6 bases respectively, with 21 bases between them. The germline V gene has CDR1 SQVTM and CDR2 ANQGSEA. The CDR3 spells CSALLGPSLQTQYF. For the CDR3, the DNA is TGCAGCGCTCTACTGGGGCCCTCTTTGCAGACCCAGTACTTC.

Written as DNA, the CDR3 is TGTGCCAGCAGCCGTGGAAACACCATATATTTT. It encodes CASSRGNTIYF. The rearrangement joins TRBV6-5 to TRBJ1-3, with D unresolved. The V gene's germline CDR1 is MNHEY and CDR2 SVGAGI. V lost 6 bases and J 3 bases, leaving 3 bases between the germline ends. This CDR3 is built from 11 residues.